These 23 T cell receptor beta chains originate from one sample sequenced in a study of shared clonotypes between healthy human individuals (dated by TCRdb to 2019 to 2021). Receptor amplification or capture employed the immunoSEQ multiplex PCR assay. The table comes from immuneACCESS by way of TCRdb, which keeps in-frame sequences with V and J called. Part of the clones is missing from these tables; in studies checked, under half for an unresolved V gene and the rest for unknown reasons. The sample data list about 1.5 million clones, and 98% of these were observed just once. The ten largest clones represent less than 0.55% of the sample. The sample taken for sequencing was naive CD4+ T cells sorted from blood. Taken with the paper, the label for cell subset or site translates to: CD45RA+ positively selected. The source of these receptors is a man aged 25-45 years in good health.

The rearrangement links TRBV27 to TRBJ2-1; D gene uncertain. V was shortened by 7 bases and J by 8 bases, with 15 bases between the two germline ends. The germline V gene has CDR1 MNHEY and CDR2 SMNVEV (reference sequence). The CDR3 extends over 13 amino acids. CDR3 DNA: TGTGCCAGCATGTCCCCAAACGTGGATGAGCAGTTCTTC. This encodes CASMSPNVDEQFF.

The chain joins TRBV29-1 to TRBJ2-5, with 8 bases lining up with TRBD2. The junction had 13 bases not matched to a gene; V was cut back by 7 bases and J by 9 bases. The germline gives CDR1 SQVTM, CDR2 ANQGSEA. This CDR3 comprises 13 residues. Here the CDR3 reads CSDSRGGKVAQYF. For the CDR3, the DNA is TGCAGCGACAGCCGGGGGGGGAAAGTCGCCCAGTACTTC.

V and J are TRBV5-6 and TRBJ2-7; D is uncertain. CDR1 and CDR2 from the germline V gene are SGHDT and YYEEEE. CDR3 length equals 14 residues. V shed 3 bases and J shed 0 bases, with 10 bases lying between them. This chain's CDR3 is CASSSNPGSYEQYF. The CDR3 nucleotides are TGTGCCAGCAGCTCTAACCCGGGCTCCTACGAGCAGTACTTC.

The V and J genes are TRBV29-1 and TRBJ2-3, with TRBD2 matching 10 bases. CDR3 size: 19 residues. Losses at the gene ends were 3 bases for V and 2 bases for J; bases not matched to a gene: 17. CDR1 is SQVTM and CDR2 is ANQGSEA in the germline V gene. In DNA form, the CDR3 reads TGCAGCGTTGAGGCGGGACTTAGCCGGACTAGCGGCTTCACAGATACGCAGTATTTT. It yields the protein CSVEAGLSRTSGFTDTQYF.

The rearrangement joins TRBV2 to TRBJ1-2; TRBD1 is a possible D gene (5 bases). The germline CDR1 and CDR2 sequences are SNHLY and FYNNEI. Deletions cut 3 bases from V and 1 base from J, with 6 bases between. The CDR3 is made up of 13 amino acids. DNA for the CDR3: TGTGCCAGCAGTGACGGGGGTAACTATGGCTACACCTTC. It specifies CASSDGGNYGYTF.

The gene calls are TRBV28 and TRBJ1-4, with a possible D match to TRBD1 (5 bases). V shed 1 base and J shed 8 bases, with 8 bases lying between them. Germline V gene data show CDR1 as MDHEN and CDR2 as SYDVKM. The CDR3 spans 13 residues. The CDR3 region is CASSLSGEEKLFF. The CDR3 coding sequence is TGTGCCAGCAGTTTATCGGGGGAGGAAAAACTGTTTTTT.

Here the CDR3 DNA reads TGCGCCAGCGGGACTGACCAAGAGACCCAGTACTTC. Residues: CASGTDQETQYF. The chain joins TRBV5-1 to TRBJ2-5; D is perhaps TRBD2 (6 bases). CDR1 is SGHRS and CDR2 is YFSETQ in the germline V gene. The length of the CDR3 is 12 residues. The germline V and J ends were trimmed by 7 bases and 0 bases, with 7 bases remaining between them.

The V gene is TRBV19, the J gene TRBJ1-1; D is possibly TRBD1 (6 bases). The ends were cut back, 5 bases at V and 4 bases at J, with 14 bases in the middle. The CDR3 is 14 amino acids. CDR1 LNHDA and CDR2 SQIVND come from the germline V gene (reference sequence). The CDR3 nucleotides read TGTGCCAGTAGTTCTGACAGGAGAATCACTGAAGCTTTCTTT. Translation: CASSSDRRITEAFF. Full variable domain (rest looked up from reference TRBV19 and TRBJ1-1): DGGITQSPKYLFRKEGQNVTLSCEQNLNHDAMYWYRQDPGQGLRLIYYSQIVNDFQKGDIAEGYSVSREKKESFPLTVTSAQKNPTAFYLCASSSDRRITEAFFGQGTRLTVV.

The chain employs TRBV29-1 and TRBJ2-7, with 7 bases that match TRBD1. After removal of 6 bases from V and 3 bases from J, the junction contained 8 bases not matched to a gene. The CDR3 covers 13 residues. Germline V gene sequence: CDR1 SQVTM, CDR2 ANQGSEA. The CDR3 here is CSVVGQEDYEQYF. CDR3 DNA sequence: TGCAGCGTAGTCGGACAGGAGGACTACGAGCAGTACTTC.

The chain combines TRBV14 with TRBJ2-2; 8 nucleotides match TRBD2. The CDR3 loop spans 17 amino acids. Germline values: CDR1 SGHDN, CDR2 FVKESK. V shed 2 bases, J shed 5 bases, and the junction held 10 bases outside the gene matches. In DNA, the CDR3 is TGTGCCAGCAGCCAAAGAGGCCGGACTAGCCCTACCGGGGAGCTGTTTTTT. It translates to CASSQRGRTSPTGELFF.

V usage is TRBV20-1 and J usage is TRBJ2-1; 9 bases agree with TRBD1. The V gene's germline CDR1 is DFQATT and CDR2 SNEGSKA (reference sequence). V shed 0 bases and J 15 bases; nucleotides not matched to a gene: 3. CDR3 length equals 11 residues. The CDR3 region is CSARDGDRAFF. CDR3 DNA sequence: TGCAGTGCTAGAGACGGGGACAGGGCGTTCTTC.

Concerning this clone itself: The sample holds other DNA sequences that translate to the same CDR3. The chain is built from TRBV28 and TRBJ1-5; perhaps TRBD1 as D (5 bases). This CDR3 spans 12 amino acids. Looked up from germline, CDR1 is MDHEN and CDR2 is SYDVKM. V was pared by 4 bases and J by 7 bases, with 8 bases between. Written as DNA, the CDR3 is TGTGCCAGCAGTTGGGGGTACCAGCCCCAGCATTTT. As protein: CASSWGYQPQHF.

The chain employs TRBV18 and TRBJ2-5, with 8 nucleotides matching TRBD1. The CDR3 extends over 13 amino acids. Germline V gene sequence: CDR1 KGHSH, CDR2 LQKENI. V shed 5 bases and J 2 bases; nucleotides not matched to a gene: 1. This CDR3 reads CASSGQGQETQYF. The CDR3 nucleotides are TGTGCCAGCTCAGGACAGGGACAAGAGACCCAGTACTTC.

The chain uses TRBV11-3 and TRBJ2-3; 8 nucleotides match TRBD2. Germline V gene lookup returns CDR1 SGHNT and CDR2 YENEEA. The CDR3 contains 14 residues. Trimming cost V 2 bases and J 7 bases; bases outside gene matches: 5. The CDR3 protein is CASSLTSGPYTQYF. CDR3 DNA: TGTGCCAGCAGCTTAACTAGCGGCCCTTATACGCAGTATTTT.

The chain carries TRBV6-5 and TRBJ2-7; the D call may be TRBD1 or TRBD2 (5 bases each). The CDR3 spans 15 residues. V was trimmed by 6 bases and J by 2 bases, leaving 17 bases between them. Germline CDR1 reads MNHEY; CDR2 reads SVGAGI. CDR3 protein: CASSERERGTYEQYF. CDR3 sequence (DNA): TGTGCCAGCAGCGAAAGGGAGAGGGGTACCTACGAGCAGTACTTC.

The V call is TRBV10-1, the J call TRBJ2-5, with D perhaps TRBD2 (6 bases). Looked up from germline, CDR1 is WNHNN and CDR2 is SYGVQD (reference sequence). This CDR3 spans 17 amino acids. Trimming pared 6 bases from V and 5 bases from J, leaving 25 bases between. The DNA of the CDR3 is TGCGCCAGCAGCGGTACGGCGGGACCTAGGGTTACGGAGACCCAGTACTTC. Residues: CASSGTAGPRVTETQYF.

This clone was counted once. The chain has TRBV6-5 and TRBJ1-1, with D unresolved. CDR3 length: 16 amino acids. Germline V gene lookup returns CDR1 MNHEY and CDR2 SVGAGI. Trimming took off 4 bases at V and 4 bases at J, with 19 bases between the two ends. CDR3 in amino acids: CASSWALTTMGTEAFF. For the CDR3, the DNA is TGTGCCAGCAGTTGGGCCCTCACTACTATGGGCACTGAAGCTTTCTTT.

This chain joins TRBV2 and TRBJ2-3; the match to TRBD2 covers 8 bases. Looked up from germline, CDR1 is SNHLY and CDR2 is FYNNEI. The CDR3 spans 15 residues. The ends lost 5 bases at V and 4 bases at J; junction bases unmatched: 8. DNA for the CDR3: TGTGCCAGCAGTAGTTGGACTAGCCCCGCAGATACGCAGTATTTT. This sequence encodes CASSSWTSPADTQYF.

This chain uses TRBV5-1 with TRBJ1-5; no firm D call. This CDR3 has 13 amino acids. The ends were cut back, 0 bases at V and 6 bases at J, with 7 bases in the middle. Germline CDR1 and CDR2: SGHRS and YFSETQ. Written as DNA, the CDR3 is TGCGCCAGCAGCTTGGTCCCCACTCAGCCCCAGCATTTT. Protein sequence: CASSLVPTQPQHF.

The V and J genes are TRBV7-9 and TRBJ1-4; TRBD1 aligns across 8 bases. Germline trimming cut 1 base from V and 3 bases from J; bases unmatched to any gene: 4. Germline loops: CDR1 SEHNR, CDR2 FQNEAQ (reference sequence). The CDR3 contains 16 residues. The CDR3 sequence is CASSLGQGQANEKLFF. Written as DNA, the CDR3 is TGTGCCAGCAGCTTAGGCCAGGGACAGGCTAATGAAAAACTGTTTTTT.

The rearrangement uses TRBV27 and TRBJ1-5; the D is unclear. Trimming pared 5 bases from V and 3 bases from J, leaving 11 bases between. The length of the CDR3 is 14 residues. Germline V CDR1 and CDR2: MNHEY, SMNVEV (reference sequence). The CDR3 sequence: CASSPGNFNQPQHF. CDR3 nucleotide sequence: TGTGCCAGCAGTCCTGGGAATTTCAATCAGCCCCAGCATTTT.

The genes are TRBV5-4 and TRBJ2-7; 8 positions match TRBD1. Unmatched junction bases numbered 6, after V lost 4 bases and J lost 3 bases. The germline CDR1 and CDR2 sequences are SGHNT and YYREEE (reference sequence). The CDR3 spans 14 residues. CDR3 sequence reads: CASSVIGQGYEQYF. The CDR3 DNA is TGTGCCAGCAGCGTAATCGGACAGGGCTACGAGCAGTACTTC.

This chain connects TRBV5-1 to TRBJ1-1, with 9 positions matching TRBD1. CDR1 SGHRS and CDR2 YFSETQ come from the germline V gene. The CDR3 is 15 amino acids. Trimming at V came to 4 bases and at J to 3 bases, leaving 7 bases not matched to a gene. This CDR3 is CASSLTGTGYTEAFF. DNA of the CDR3: TGCGCCAGCAGCCTAACCGGGACAGGGTACACTGAAGCTTTCTTT.